This T cell receptor (beta chain) was observed in a study of T cell responses to AZD1222 COVID-19 vaccine. Study details: Recipients boosted at about 4 weeks or about 12 weeks are pooled. Study-level findings and limits: There were vaccine-associated CD4 TCRs across spike, dominant at 160-218 and 743-854.

As for this clone: Its matching antigen is unknown.

Generated by immunoSEQ multiplex PCR, the TCRdb table keeps only in-frame clones and is missing some. This sample has 99,000 or so clones; roughly 90% occur once, and the top ten carry 2.5% to 3%. The sequence was obtained from an adult in good health. This material consisted of peripheral blood, taken on day 0 of AZD1222 vaccination.

The CDR3 coding sequence is TGTGCCAGCAGCACGACCCTCTACGAGCAGTACTTC. Translating it yields CASSTTLYEQYF. The chain carries TRBV6-2 or TRBV6-3 and TRBJ2-7, with unresolved D. The CDR3 sequence is 12 residues long. Germline assignment: CDR1 MNHEY and CDR2 SVGEGT. The V and J ends lost 6 bases and 3 bases respectively, with 9 bases between them.